This T cell receptor beta chain is from a study of cytomegalovirus exposure and HLA in healthy donors. This table comes from immunoSEQ multiplex PCR, and its TCRdb copy is limited to in-frame clones, with some not included. The profile shows over 200,000 clones, 88% of them singletons. Study conclusions and caveats: Rarity characterized most TCR sequences, yet some public TCRs appeared in many donors.

The CDR3 has 16 residues. J gave up 5 bases and V 5 bases, and 11 bases lay outside the gene matches. Germline V gene data show CDR1 as LNHDA and CDR2 as SQIVND (reference sequence). As regards this clone: Its target is unknown.

Sample: PBMCs. The source is a woman aged 18-30 years in good health and CMV-seronegative. V gene TRBV19 combines with J gene TRBJ1-1; TRBD1 agrees at 10 bases. The CDR3 sequence is CASSSSAGTGVTEAFF. The CDR3 nucleotides are TGTGCCAGTAGTTCCTCCGCCGGGACAGGGGTAACTGAAGCTTTCTTT. The complete variable domain, with remaining parts taken from reference TRBV19 and TRBJ1-1, reads DGGITQSPKYLFRKEGQNVTLSCEQNLNHDAMYWYRQDPGQGLRLIYYSQIVNDFQKGDIAEGYSVSREKKESFPLTVTSAQKNPTAFYLCASSSSAGTGVTEAFFGQGTRLTVV.